This is a list of T cell receptor beta chains from one sample in a study of resident and recirculating memory T cells in vitiligo. Profiling relied on immunoSEQ multiplex PCR, and the TCRdb table lists in-frame clones only, not all of them. The top ten clones hold approximately 5.4% of a sample with around 78,000 clones, about 91% of them seen once. Sequencing was done on a sample of blood. These receptors were taken from a male donor with vitiligo. CDR3s include the opening cysteine and the closing phenylalanine or tryptophan. Each record gives: V gene, J gene, CDR3 protein.

>TRBV5-4|TRBJ2-5
CASSFKGQPTKETQYF
>TRBV7-6|TRBJ1-4
CASSTYFGEGFEKLFF
>TRBV28|TRBJ2-3
CASSKTGSSTSTDTQYF
>TRBV5-4|TRBJ2-2
CASSPAGTSGTGELFF
>TRBV6-5|TRBJ2-2
CASSYSTVYTGELFF
>TRBV27|TRBJ2-7
CATSGGSSYEQYF
>TRBV6-1|TRBJ2-1
CASRAGVYNEQFF
>TRBV5-1|TRBJ2-5
CASSLDGRLGAFQETQYF
>TRBV13|TRBJ2-7
CASSNRVSYEQYF
>TRBV6-5|TRBJ2-2
CASSFAGDTGELFF
>TRBV6-4|TRBJ2-7
CASARTSGSYEQYF
>TRBV27|TRBJ2-1
CASSLSVQLQFF
>TRBV5-1|TRBJ2-1
CASSLAWTGAYNEQFF
>TRBV27|TRBJ2-7
CASSSSSGVLREQYF
>TRBV4-3|TRBJ1-4
CASSQVGTGNNEKLFF
>TRBV4-3|TRBJ2-3
CASGQNSGSSTDTQYF
>TRBV14|TRBJ2-1
CASSQGLGFNEQFF
>TRBV11-3|TRBJ2-2
CASSPGLAGGVTGELFF
>TRBV5-8|TRBJ2-7
CASSRTRNGYEQYF
>TRBV5-4|TRBJ2-7
CASSLAGGNPYEQYF
>TRBV5-6|TRBJ1-3
CASSLGTGGRGNTIYF
>TRBV4-1|TRBJ1-2
CASSHPDSYGYTF
>TRBV12-5|TRBJ2-2
CASGLSWGLNTGELFF
>TRBV28|TRBJ2-7
CASTKYSGTGAYEQYF
>TRBV6-5|TRBJ2-2
CASGRGYTGELFF
>TRBV2|TRBJ2-6
CASTRRGSGANVLTF
>TRBV2|TRBJ2-5
CASTTSFGTPETQYF
>TRBV5-4|TRBJ2-1
CASSLPSGPKGWNEQFF
>TRBV19|TRBJ1-5
CASSIDRAEQPQHF
>TRBV6-5|TRBJ1-1
CASRPLEGPYAGAFF
>TRBV6-5|TRBJ1-2
CASSDAGQAIYGYTF
>TRBV5-4|TRBJ2-5
CASSLAGPRKETQYF
>TRBV4-1|TRBJ2-3
CASSQEMGEGRTDTQYF
>TRBV28|TRBJ2-5
CASSLRGAGIETQYF
>TRBV7-2|TRBJ2-3
CASSLTSGSTDTQYF
>TRBV28|TRBJ2-1
CASSLAGGYNEQFF
>TRBV5-5|TRBJ1-2
CASSSHPTEDRARGYTF
>TRBV7-3|TRBJ2-1
CASSPPEAAYNEQFF
>TRBV9|TRBJ1-1
CASSSRQHLEVAFF
>TRBV27|TRBJ2-5
CASSSLQGLETQYF
>TRBV25-1|TRBJ1-1
CASSEAPFRQPEAFF
>TRBV5-1|TRBJ2-2
CASSLLAGGPRTGELFF
>TRBV29-1|TRBJ2-7
CSVEASGTYEQYF
>TRBV6-5|TRBJ2-3
CASRPRGADTQYF
>TRBV6-5|TRBJ1-1
CASTTPGGNTEAFF
>TRBV4-1|TRBJ2-3
CASSQVLAGADTQYF
>TRBV25-1|TRBJ2-7
CASGAPLAGSYEQYF
>TRBV6-6|TRBJ2-5
CASSPSGGQETQYF
>TRBV6-1|TRBJ2-7
CASREVYSYEQYF
>TRBV2|TRBJ1-4
CASSLQIEKLFF
>TRBV6-4|TRBJ2-3
CASSDGLNPDTQYF
>TRBV14|TRBJ2-3
CASSRPGADTQYF
>TRBV5-4|TRBJ2-3
CASSLDTDTQYF
>TRBV5-6|TRBJ1-1
CASSLPLAGNTEAFF